A selection of T cell receptor beta chains follows, all from one sample in a study of T-cell reconstitution after alpha-beta-depleted transplantation in children. TCRdb itself ran the PCR reads through MiXCR, one entry per CDR3 protein. The sample yields a few hundred thousand distinct CDR3 sequences, about a quarter seen once. The input for sequencing was PBMCs, taken before TCRalphabeta/CD19-depleted stem cell transplant. The origin of the receptors is a boy less than two years old with Wiskott-Aldrich syndrome, due to receive a stem cell transplant. Each CDR3 is given with its conserved first and last residue. Each record gives: J gene, clone size, V gene, D gene, CDR3 protein, CDR3 DNA. A D gene is named only where the DNA matches it firmly. The listing skips clone size in some rows; elsewhere it reads once, few, many or a size class.

TRBJ2-5,-,TRBV20-1,-,CSASLIETQYF,TGCAGTGCCAGCCTTATCGAGACCCAGTACTTC
TRBJ2-1,-,TRBV5-1,TRBD2,CASSLRPSGRGNEQFF,TGCGCCAGCAGCTTAAGGCCTAGCGGGAGGGGCAATGAGCAGTTCTTC
TRBJ1-3,-,TRBV20-1,TRBD1,CSARDPTGAKYSGNTIYF,TGCAGTGCTAGAGATCCCACAGGGGCTAAATATTCCGGAAACACCATATATTTT
TRBJ2-2,few,TRBV5-4,-,CASSSWTAPNTGELFF,TGTGCCAGCAGCTCCTGGACAGCCCCGAACACCGGGGAGCTGTTTTTT
TRBJ2-1,-,TRBV5-6,-,CASSWTRITDEQFF,TGTGCCAGCAGCTGGACCCGGATCACGGATGAGCAGTTCTTC
TRBJ2-7,-,TRBV20-1,TRBD2,CSGTGTSGGNYEQYF,TGCAGTGGGACCGGGACTAGCGGGGGAAACTACGAGCAGTACTTC
TRBJ2-1,-,TRBV5-4,TRBD2,CASRSREGSISEQFF,TGTGCCAGCAGGTCTCGGGAGGGGTCAATTAGTGAGCAGTTCTTC
TRBJ2-4,few,TRBV20-1,TRBD2,CSAIPGGYRNIQYF,TGCAGTGCTATCCCGGGGGGGTATCGAAACATTCAGTACTTC
TRBJ1-1,few,TRBV7-2,-,CASSQGRGMAAFF,TGTGCCAGCAGCCAAGGCAGGGGCATGGCAGCTTTCTTT
TRBJ2-7,-,TRBV20-1,TRBD2,CSAQSWTSNIYEQYF,TGCAGTGCTCAATCATGGACTAGCAATATCTACGAGCAGTACTTC
TRBJ2-1,-,TRBV7-9,TRBD2,CASSPTPSGEFF,TGTGCCAGCAGCCCCACCCCTAGCGGGGAGTTCTTC
TRBJ2-7,-,TRBV6-6,-,CASSAPGEQYF,TGTGCCAGCAGTGCACCAGGAGAGCAGTACTTC
TRBJ2-1,many,TRBV5-1,-,CASSSGVADSYNEQFF,TGCGCCAGCAGTTCCGGGGTAGCAGACTCCTACAATGAGCAGTTCTTC
TRBJ2-5,-,TRBV7-8,TRBD2,CASSPPGRGWETQYF,TGTGCCAGCAGCCCGCCAGGGAGGGGCTGGGAGACCCAGTACTTC
TRBJ1-3,few,TRBV5-1,-,CASSAGTSSRNTIYF,TGCGCCAGCAGCGCCGGGACAAGCTCCAGAAACACCATATATTTT
TRBJ2-7,-,TRBV6-5,TRBD2,CASSYSMGAGGLSYEQYF,TGTGCCAGCAGTTACTCGATGGGAGCGGGAGGTCTCTCCTACGAGCAGTACTTC
TRBJ2-7,-,TRBV7-3,-,CASSREPSYEQYF,TGTGCCAGCAGTCGCGAACCATCCTACGAGCAGTACTTC
TRBJ2-7,few,TRBV20-1,-,CSARDPGGGSSYEQYF,TGCAGTGCTAGAGATCCGGGCGGGGGCAGCTCCTACGAGCAGTACTTC
TRBJ2-1,-,TRBV19,-,CASSPHRPSYNEQFF,TGTGCCAGTAGTCCCCACAGGCCCTCCTACAATGAGCAGTTCTTC
TRBJ2-1,-,TRBV20-1,TRBD2,CCARGTSGSIAYNEQFF,TGCTGTGCTAGGGGAACTAGCGGGAGTATTGCCTACAATGAGCAGTTCTTC
TRBJ2-7,many,TRBV20-1,-,CSARVGPYEQYF,TGCAGTGCTAGAGTCGGGCCCTACGAGCAGTACTTC
TRBJ2-2,-,TRBV20-1,-,CSARSQTTGELFF,TGCAGTGCTAGGTCACAGACCACCGGGGAGCTGTTTTTT
TRBJ2-3,many,TRBV12-3/TRBV12-4,-,CASRGPGTDTQYF,TGTGCCAGCAGGGGGCCGGGGACAGATACGCAGTATTTT